The rows below give T cell receptor beta chains drawn from one sample of a study of sequential checkpoint blockade in melanoma. The repertoire was sequenced with immunoSEQ multiplex PCR; TCRdb's copy has only in-frame clones and lacks some. The sample holds about 20,000 clones, 75% to 85% seen once. This sample comprised CD8+ T cells sorted from blood (inferred from file names), obtained from a patient given nivolumab and ipilimumab in sequence. The receptor set was obtained from a human donor with melanoma. Both conserved end residues are part of each CDR3. A D gene is named only where the DNA matches it firmly. Part of the rows lack a size; the others show once, few, many or a class for expanded clones.

V,size,D,J,length,DNA,CDR3
TRBV15,NA,NA,TRBJ1-1,14,TGTGCCACCAGCAGAGTCTTGGCAAACACTGAAGCTTTCTTT,CATSRVLANTEAFF
TRBV19,NA,TRBD1,TRBJ1-5,14,TGTGCCAGTAGTATAAGAGGGGGCGGACAGCCCCAGCATTTT,CASSIRGGGQPQHF
TRBV27,NA,NA,TRBJ2-7,13,TGTGCCAGCAGTCCCTCGAGCTCCTACGAGCAGTACTTC,CASSPSSSYEQYF
TRBV5-5,NA,TRBD1,TRBJ1-4,19,TGTGCCAGCAGCTTGGTTTTCGGACAGGGACTTGCAACTAATGAAAAACTGTTTTTT,CASSLVFGQGLATNEKLFF
TRBV5-1,NA,TRBD2,TRBJ2-7,17,TGCGCCAGCAGCTTCCCTATAGCGGGGGCCTACGCGTACGAGCAGTACTTC,CASSFPIAGAYAYEQYF
TRBV6-5,NA,NA,TRBJ1-2,16,TGTGCCAGCAGTTACTCGGGTCACGCACTAGGCTATGGCTACACCTTC,CASSYSGHALGYGYTF
TRBV5-6,once,NA,TRBJ1-5,16,TGTGCCAGCAGCTTGGCCTCGGACACCCGCAATCAGCCCCAGCATTTT,CASSLASDTRNQPQHF
TRBV11-2,NA,NA,TRBJ1-2,13,TGTGCCAGCAGCTTGGGAATCGGGAATGGCTACACCTTC,CASSLGIGNGYTF
TRBV10-3,once,NA,TRBJ1-5,15,TGTGCCATCAGTCCCGCGGGGACCCTCAATCAGCCCCAGCATTTT,CAISPAGTLNQPQHF
TRBV11-2,NA,NA,TRBJ1-1,13,TGTGCCAGCAGCTTCTGGGAGCGCACTGAAGCTTTCTTT,CASSFWERTEAFF
TRBV9,NA,NA,TRBJ2-7,15,TGTGCCAGCAGCGTAGCTTTAGGGGGATCCTACGAGCAGTACTTC,CASSVALGGSYEQYF
TRBV27,NA,NA,TRBJ2-7,13,TGTGCCAGCAGCCTCCGGTCGGCCTACGAGCAGTACTTC,CASSLRSAYEQYF
TRBV6-5,NA,NA,TRBJ2-6,15,TGTGCCAGCAGCCCGAGAGTCTCTGGGGCCAACGTCCTGACTTTC,CASSPRVSGANVLTF
TRBV15,NA,NA,TRBJ2-1,16,TGTGCCACCAGCAGACTGACAGGTAGCCGTACCAATGAGCAGTTCTTC,CATSRLTGSRTNEQFF
TRBV28,NA,NA,TRBJ1-1,15,TGTGCCAGCATTCCTTCGAAGGGACTGTGGACTGAAGCTTTCTTT,CASIPSKGLWTEAFF
TRBV15,NA,NA,TRBJ1-1,13,TGTGCCACCAGCAGAGTATCGAACACTGAAGCTTTCTTT,CATSRVSNTEAFF
TRBV27,NA,TRBD1,TRBJ1-1,13,TGTGCCAGCAGTTCGACAGGGATTCTACAAGCTTTCTTT,CASSSTGILQAFF
TRBV7-9,NA,TRBD1,TRBJ2-7,14,TGTGCCAGCAGCAACCGGGACAGGGACTACGAGCAGTACTTC,CASSNRDRDYEQYF
TRBV6-5,NA,TRBD1,TRBJ2-7,13,TGTGCCAGCAGTCAAGGACAGGGGTCCGAGCAGTACTTC,CASSQGQGSEQYF
TRBV28,NA,NA,TRBJ1-1,11,TGTGCCAGCACCGGGGGGCCTGAGGCTTTCTTT,CASTGGPEAFF
TRBV7-4,few,TRBD1,TRBJ2-7,15,TGTGCCAGCAGCGGGGGACAGGGGGTCACCTACGAGCAGTACTTC,CASSGGQGVTYEQYF
TRBV15,few,NA,TRBJ2-7,14,TGTGCCACCAGCCCGGGAGTGGAGATCTACGAGCAGTACTTC,CATSPGVEIYEQYF
TRBV6-5,NA,TRBD1,TRBJ2-7,14,TGTGCCAGCAGTCCCGGGACAGGGGTCTACGAGCAGTACTTC,CASSPGTGVYEQYF
TRBV27,NA,NA,TRBJ1-1,17,TGTGCCAGCAGTTCCCCCCTCGGGGGAACCGGGGACACTGAAGCTTTCTTT,CASSSPLGGTGDTEAFF
TRBV27,NA,NA,TRBJ2-7,14,TGTGCCAGCACCCCCAGGAACAGGGCATACGAGCAGTACTTC,CASTPRNRAYEQYF
TRBV5-6,once,TRBD1,TRBJ1-6,16,TGTGCCAGCAGCTTGGCGGGACAGGGGCTCGTTTCACCCCTCCACTTT,CASSLAGQGLVSPLHF
TRBV5-6,NA,TRBD1,TRBJ1-1,13,TGTGCCAGCAGCTACGGACAGGGGATGGGAGCTTTCTTT,CASSYGQGMGAFF
TRBV7-9,NA,NA,TRBJ1-5,14,TGTGCCAGCAGCCTTGACAGTAGCAATCAGCCCCAGCATTTT,CASSLDSSNQPQHF
TRBV6-6,NA,TRBD1,TRBJ2-7,14,TGTGCCAGCAGCCCGGGACAGGGGTCCTACGAGCAGTACTTC,CASSPGQGSYEQYF
TRBV27,NA,TRBD1,TRBJ1-5,14,TGTGCCAGCAGTTTATTAGAGGGGGCTCAGCCCCAGCATTTT,CASSLLEGAQPQHF
TRBV29-1,once,TRBD1,TRBJ1-1,11,TGCAGCGGGACAGGACCGGCCGAAGCTTTCTTT,CSGTGPAEAFF
TRBV15,few,NA,TRBJ1-2,14,TGTGCCACCAGCAGTAAAGGCAGGCACTATGGCTACACCTTC,CATSSKGRHYGYTF
TRBV19,few,TRBD1,TRBJ2-7,13,TGTGCCAGTAGTACTGGGACAGGCTACGAGCAGTACTTC,CASSTGTGYEQYF
TRBV4-1,few,NA,TRBJ2-7,14,TGCGCCAGCCGGAAGGAGGACAGATCCTACGAGCAGTACTTC,CASRKEDRSYEQYF
TRBV28,NA,TRBD1,TRBJ1-1,15,TGTGCCAGCAGTGCGTTCGGACAGGGGGAAACTGAAGCTTTCTTT,CASSAFGQGETEAFF
TRBV11-2,once,TRBD1,TRBJ1-2,15,TGTGCCAGCAGCTTAGGGGGGACAGGGGCCTATGGCTACACCTTC,CASSLGGTGAYGYTF
TRBV6-1,NA,NA,TRBJ2-7,13,TGTGCCAGCAGTGAAAATAACTACTCAGAGCAGTACTTC,CASSENNYSEQYF
TRBV30,NA,NA,TRBJ1-5,13,TGTGCCTGGAGTGTACTGCGCAATCAGCCCCAGCATTTT,CAWSVLRNQPQHF
TRBV13,NA,TRBD1,TRBJ1-3,16,TGTGCCAGCAGCTCATGGGGGACAGGGGGCATGGACACCATATATTTT,CASSSWGTGGMDTIYF
TRBV11-2,NA,NA,TRBJ1-1,12,TGTGCCAGCAGCTTTCGGACAGATGAAGCTTTCTTT,CASSFRTDEAFF
TRBV5-6,NA,TRBD1,TRBJ1-2,15,TGTGCCAGCAGCTCCGGGACAGGGGGTCTCTATGGCTACACCTTC,CASSSGTGGLYGYTF
TRBV6-5,NA,NA,TRBJ1-5,14,TGTGCCAGCAGGCCCCGGGGTATCGGCCAGCCCCAGCATTTT,CASRPRGIGQPQHF
TRBV13,few,NA,TRBJ1-2,13,TGTGCCAGCAGCCGACAGGAGGCCTATGGCTACACCTTC,CASSRQEAYGYTF
TRBV7-8,once,TRBD1,TRBJ2-7,15,TGTGCCAGCAGCTTAGGGACAGGGGGCAACAACGAGCAGTACTTC,CASSLGTGGNNEQYF
TRBV6-6,NA,NA,TRBJ2-1,15,TGTGCCAGCACTTACATCTCCGGAGACCACAATGAGCAGTTCTTC,CASTYISGDHNEQFF
TRBV15,few,NA,TRBJ1-2,15,TGTGCCACCAGCAGAGAATCGGGGGGTAACTATGGCTACACCTTC,CATSRESGGNYGYTF
TRBV19,NA,TRBD1,TRBJ1-5,16,TGTGCCAGTAGCTCCGGGACAGGAAACCCCAATCAGCCCCAGCATTTT,CASSSGTGNPNQPQHF
TRBV10-3,NA,NA,TRBJ2-2,14,TGTGCCAGCTTAGCGGAGAGGGACACCGGGGAGCTGTTTTTT,CASLAERDTGELFF
TRBV7-9,NA,NA,TRBJ1-1,12,TGTGCCAGCAGCTTAGCGACAGGTGAAGCTTTCTTT,CASSLATGEAFF
TRBV7-9,NA,TRBD1,TRBJ2-7,15,TGTGCCAGCAGCTCGCCGGGACAGGGTGGCTACGAGCAGTACTTC,CASSSPGQGGYEQYF
TRBV11-2,NA,NA,TRBJ1-1,15,TGTGCCAGCAGCTTAGATTCCAGTCTGTGGACTGAAGCTTTCTTT,CASSLDSSLWTEAFF
TRBV13,NA,TRBD1,TRBJ2-7,16,TGTGCCAGCAGTCTCCGTACCGGGACAGAAACCTACGAGCAGTACTTC,CASSLRTGTETYEQYF
TRBV14,NA,NA,TRBJ1-2,14,TGTGCCAGCAGCCAAGAAAGGGGCGACTATGGCTACACCTTC,CASSQERGDYGYTF
TRBV19,NA,TRBD1,TRBJ2-7,16,TGTGCCAGTAGTCCTCGACAGGGGGCATCGCCGGGTGAGCAGTACTTC,CASSPRQGASPGEQYF